The clone carrying this TCR beta chain was counted a few times. Germline values: CDR1 MNHNS, CDR2 SASEGT. The CDR3 length is 15 residues. Germline trimming cut 8 bases from V and 3 bases from J; bases unmatched to any gene: 9. The source of the sample is a study of identical twins. Each CDR3 protein is one row after TCRdb ran MiXCR on the 5' RACE reads. The table has about 520,000 distinct CDR3 sequences, 20% to 25% seen once. The same data also went into a second study, on T cells expressing NK-cell markers.

The chain couples TRBV6-1 to TRBJ2-5, with 10 nucleotides matching TRBD2. Material for sequencing was CD4+ T cells sorted from blood. This TCR was sampled from a woman aged 18-35 years in good health. CDR3 loop: CASLRAGGPKETQYF. Here the CDR3 DNA reads TGTGCCAGCCTACGAGCGGGGGGGCCCAAAGAGACCCAGTACTTC.